This TCR beta chain was recorded in a study of blood T cell repertoires in COVID-19. In the study overall: The United States, Italy and Spain were the sources of the acute and convalescent COVID-19 samples. PBMCs, B-cell-depleted T cells, or T cells were the source of the cDNA or gDNA that made up the material.

Original processing methods: Amplification from reference gene primers served as the basis for estimated nucleated cell counts. Measured with immunoSEQ multiplex PCR; TCRdb has only the in-frame clones, and not every one. V, J and clone size are those of that table, while D and trimming were read from the DNA. The sample holds 12,000 to 15,000 clones; approximately 92% are singletons and the top ten take 2.9%. This CDR3 contains 15 residues. The germline V and J ends were trimmed by 0 bases and 7 bases, with 16 bases remaining between them. CDR1 SGHAT and CDR2 FQDESV come from the germline V gene (reference sequence).

V and J are TRBV11-1 and TRBJ2-7, with D possibly TRBD2 on 6 matching bases. The sequenced sample was peripheral blood. The receptor was derived from a human donor in a cohort sampled during active COVID-19. The CDR3 here is CASSLAFRTGGEQYF. CDR3 nucleotide sequence: TGTGCCAGCAGCTTAGCCTTCAGAACTGGAGGGGAGCAGTACTTC.